This TCR beta chain stems from a study of blood T cell repertoires in COVID-19. Germline V lookup: CDR1 SQVTM, CDR2 ANQGSEA. The V segment lost 6 bases and the J segment 8 bases; nucleotides outside the gene matches: 7. The CDR3 covers 12 residues. The protocol was immunoSEQ multiplex PCR, while the TCRdb copy is restricted to in-frame clones and leaves out a portion. The sample holds 300,000 to 350,000 clones, roughly 88% seen once. Sequenced input: peripheral blood. V and J are TRBV29-1 and TRBJ1-3; 7 nucleotides match TRBD1. The sequence was obtained from a woman aged 25 to 39 with COVID-19, enrolled during active disease. The CDR3 reads CSVKGAWDTIYF. The CDR3, as DNA: TGCAGCGTGAAGGGGGCATGGGACACCATATATTTT. The entire variable domain, with the rest obtained from reference TRBV29-1 and TRBJ1-3, is as follows: SAVISQKPSRDICQRGTSLTIQCQVDSQVTMMFWYRQQPGQSLTLIATANQGSEATYESGFVIDKFPISRPNLTFSTLTVSNMSPEDSSIYLCSVKGAWDTIYFGEGSWLTVV.